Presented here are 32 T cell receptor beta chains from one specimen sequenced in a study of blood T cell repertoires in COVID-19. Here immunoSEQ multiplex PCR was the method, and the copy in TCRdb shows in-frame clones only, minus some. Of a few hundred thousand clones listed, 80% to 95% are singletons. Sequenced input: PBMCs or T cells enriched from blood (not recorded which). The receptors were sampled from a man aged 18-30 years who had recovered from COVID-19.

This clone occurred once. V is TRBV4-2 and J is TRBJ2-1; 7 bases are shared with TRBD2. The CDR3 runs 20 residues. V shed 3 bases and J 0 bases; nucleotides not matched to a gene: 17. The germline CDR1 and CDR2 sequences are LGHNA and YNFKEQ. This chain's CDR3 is CASSQFRKGPSGNSYNEQFF. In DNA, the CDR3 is TGTGCCAGCAGCCAGTTTAGAAAGGGGCCTAGCGGAAACTCCTACAATGAGCAGTTCTTC.

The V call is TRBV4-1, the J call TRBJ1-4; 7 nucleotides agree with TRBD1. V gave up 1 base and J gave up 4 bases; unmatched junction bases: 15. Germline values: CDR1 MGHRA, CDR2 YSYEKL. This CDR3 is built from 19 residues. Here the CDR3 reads CASSQALTGTANLNEKLFF. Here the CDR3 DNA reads TGCGCCAGCAGCCAAGCTTTGACAGGGACAGCCAATCTTAATGAAAAACTGTTTTTT.

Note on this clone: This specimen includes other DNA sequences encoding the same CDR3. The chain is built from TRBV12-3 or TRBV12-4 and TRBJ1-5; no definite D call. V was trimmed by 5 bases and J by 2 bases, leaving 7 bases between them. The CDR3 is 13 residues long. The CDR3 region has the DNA TGTGCCAGCAGTCCCGGGGGCAATCAGCCCCAGCATTTT. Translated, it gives CASSPGGNQPQHF.

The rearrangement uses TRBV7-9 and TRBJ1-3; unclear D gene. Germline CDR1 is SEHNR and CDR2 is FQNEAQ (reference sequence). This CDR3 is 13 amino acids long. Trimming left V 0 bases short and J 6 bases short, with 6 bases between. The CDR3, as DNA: TGTGCCAGCAGCTTAGCGCTAGTAAACACCATATATTTT. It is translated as CASSLALVNTIYF.

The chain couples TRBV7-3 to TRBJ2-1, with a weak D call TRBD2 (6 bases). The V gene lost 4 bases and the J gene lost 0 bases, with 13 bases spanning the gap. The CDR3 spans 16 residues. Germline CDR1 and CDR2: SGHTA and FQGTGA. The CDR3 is CASSSERVLSYNEQFF. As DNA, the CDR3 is TGTGCCAGCAGCTCCGAGCGGGTCCTCTCCTACAATGAGCAGTTCTTC.

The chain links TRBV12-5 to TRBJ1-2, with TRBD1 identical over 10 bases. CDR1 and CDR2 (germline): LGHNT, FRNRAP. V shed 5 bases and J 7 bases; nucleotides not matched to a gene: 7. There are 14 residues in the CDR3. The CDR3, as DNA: TGTGCTAGTGGTCCCCCCGGGGACAGGGGTGGCTACACCTTC. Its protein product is CASGPPGDRGGYTF.

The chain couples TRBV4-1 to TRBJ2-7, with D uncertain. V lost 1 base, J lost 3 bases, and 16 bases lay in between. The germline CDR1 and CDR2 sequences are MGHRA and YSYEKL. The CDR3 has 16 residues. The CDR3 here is CASSQVIGLTDYEQYF. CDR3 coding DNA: TGCGCCAGCAGCCAAGTGATTGGTCTTACTGACTACGAGCAGTACTTC.

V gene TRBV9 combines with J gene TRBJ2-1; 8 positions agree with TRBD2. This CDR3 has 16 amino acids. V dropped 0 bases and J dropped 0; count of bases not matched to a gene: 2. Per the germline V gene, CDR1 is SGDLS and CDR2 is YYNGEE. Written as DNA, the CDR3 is TGTGCCAGCAGCGTAGCGGCGGGAGGCTCCTACAATGAGCAGTTCTTC. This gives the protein CASSVAAGGSYNEQFF.

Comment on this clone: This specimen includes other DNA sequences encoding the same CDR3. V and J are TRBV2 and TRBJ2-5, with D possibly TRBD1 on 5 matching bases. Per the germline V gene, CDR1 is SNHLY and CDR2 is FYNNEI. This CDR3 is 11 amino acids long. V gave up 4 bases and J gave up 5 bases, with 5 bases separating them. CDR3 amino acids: CASSGGETQYF. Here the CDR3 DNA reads TGTGCCAGCAGTGGGGGCGAGACCCAGTACTTC.

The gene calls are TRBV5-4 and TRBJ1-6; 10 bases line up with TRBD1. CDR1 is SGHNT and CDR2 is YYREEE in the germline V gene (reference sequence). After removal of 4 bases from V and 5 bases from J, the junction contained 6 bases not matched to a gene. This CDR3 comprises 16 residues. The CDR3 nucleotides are TGTGCCAGCAGCCGATCGGGGACAGGGGATAATTCACCCCTCCACTTT. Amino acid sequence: CASSRSGTGDNSPLHF.

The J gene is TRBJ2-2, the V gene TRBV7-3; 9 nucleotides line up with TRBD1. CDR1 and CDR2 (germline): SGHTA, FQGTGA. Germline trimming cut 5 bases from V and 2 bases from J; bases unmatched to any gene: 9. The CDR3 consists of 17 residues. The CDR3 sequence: CASSLSRDRANTGELFF. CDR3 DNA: TGTGCCAGCAGCCTCTCCCGGGACAGGGCAAACACCGGGGAGCTGTTTTTT. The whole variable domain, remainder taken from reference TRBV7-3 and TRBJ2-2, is GAGVSQTPSNKVTEKGKYVELRCDPISGHTALYWYRQSLGQGPEFLIYFQGTGAADDSGLPNDRFFAVRPEGSVSTLKIQRTERGDSAVYLCASSLSRDRANTGELFFGEGSRLTVL.

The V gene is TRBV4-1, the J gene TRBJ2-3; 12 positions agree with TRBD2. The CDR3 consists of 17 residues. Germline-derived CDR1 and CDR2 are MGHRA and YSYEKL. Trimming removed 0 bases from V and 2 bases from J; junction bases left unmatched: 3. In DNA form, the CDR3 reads TGCGCCAGCAGCCAAGAGCCTAGCGGGAGGGTCACAGATACGCAGTATTTT. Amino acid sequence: CASSQEPSGRVTDTQYF.

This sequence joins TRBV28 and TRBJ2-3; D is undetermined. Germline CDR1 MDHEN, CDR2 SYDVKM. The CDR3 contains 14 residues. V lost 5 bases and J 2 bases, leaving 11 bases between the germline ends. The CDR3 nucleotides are TGTGCCAGCAGTGGCACTATCTTCACAGATACGCAGTATTTT. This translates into CASSGTIFTDTQYF.

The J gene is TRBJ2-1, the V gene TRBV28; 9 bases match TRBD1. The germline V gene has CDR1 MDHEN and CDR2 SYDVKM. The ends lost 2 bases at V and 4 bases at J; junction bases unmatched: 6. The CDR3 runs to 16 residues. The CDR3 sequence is CASSLNPGQGYNEQFF. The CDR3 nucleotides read TGTGCCAGCAGTTTAAATCCTGGACAGGGGTACAATGAGCAGTTCTTC.

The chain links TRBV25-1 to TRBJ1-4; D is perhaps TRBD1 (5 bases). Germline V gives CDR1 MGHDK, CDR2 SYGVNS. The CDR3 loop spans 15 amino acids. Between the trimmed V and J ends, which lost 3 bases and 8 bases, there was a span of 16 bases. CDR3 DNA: TGTGCCAGCAGTGACTCGGGACTGAAAAGCGAAAAACTGTTTTTT. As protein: CASSDSGLKSEKLFF.

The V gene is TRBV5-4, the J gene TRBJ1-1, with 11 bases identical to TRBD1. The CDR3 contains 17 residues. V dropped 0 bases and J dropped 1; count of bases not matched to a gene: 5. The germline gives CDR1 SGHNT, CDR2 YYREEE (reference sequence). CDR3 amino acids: CASSLGGQGAGNTEAFF. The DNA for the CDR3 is TGTGCCAGCAGCTTGGGCGGACAGGGGGCTGGGAACACTGAAGCTTTCTTT.

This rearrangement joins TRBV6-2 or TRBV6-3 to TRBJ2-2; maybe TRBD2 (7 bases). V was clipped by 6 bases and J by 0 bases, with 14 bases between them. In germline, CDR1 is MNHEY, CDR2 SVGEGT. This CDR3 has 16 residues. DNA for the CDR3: TGTGCCAGCAGCCCTCGGGGGGCCGCGAACACCGGGGAGCTGTTTTTT. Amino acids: CASSPRGAANTGELFF.

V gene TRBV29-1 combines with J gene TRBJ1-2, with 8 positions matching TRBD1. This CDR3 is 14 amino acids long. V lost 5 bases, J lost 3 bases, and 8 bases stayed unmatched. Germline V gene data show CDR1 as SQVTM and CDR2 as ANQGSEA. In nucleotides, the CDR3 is TGCAGCGTTTACTCAGGGGGCGAGGACTATGGCTACACCTTC. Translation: CSVYSGGEDYGYTF.

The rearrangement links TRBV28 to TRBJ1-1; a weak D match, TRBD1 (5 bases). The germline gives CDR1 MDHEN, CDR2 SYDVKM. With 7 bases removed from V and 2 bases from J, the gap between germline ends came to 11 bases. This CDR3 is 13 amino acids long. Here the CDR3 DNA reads TGTGCCAGCAACCCAGACAGAAACACTGAAGCTTTCTTT. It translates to CASNPDRNTEAFF.

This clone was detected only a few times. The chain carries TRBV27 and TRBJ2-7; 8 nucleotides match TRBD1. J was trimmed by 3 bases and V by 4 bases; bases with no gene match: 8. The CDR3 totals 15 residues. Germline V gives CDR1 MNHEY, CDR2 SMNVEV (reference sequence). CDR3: CASSSWTGMGYEQYF. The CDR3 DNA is TGTGCCAGCAGTTCCTGGACAGGGATGGGCTACGAGCAGTACTTC.

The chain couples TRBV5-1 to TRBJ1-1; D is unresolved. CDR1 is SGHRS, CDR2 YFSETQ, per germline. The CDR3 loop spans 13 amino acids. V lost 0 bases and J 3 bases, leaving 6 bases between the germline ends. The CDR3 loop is CASSLGADTEAFF. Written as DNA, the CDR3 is TGCGCCAGCAGCTTGGGGGCAGACACTGAAGCTTTCTTT.

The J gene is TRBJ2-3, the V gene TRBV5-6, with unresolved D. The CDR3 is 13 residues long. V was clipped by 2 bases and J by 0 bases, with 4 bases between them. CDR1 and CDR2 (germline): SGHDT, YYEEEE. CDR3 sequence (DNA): TGTGCCAGCAGCTTCCCTAGCACAGATACGCAGTATTTT. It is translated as CASSFPSTDTQYF.

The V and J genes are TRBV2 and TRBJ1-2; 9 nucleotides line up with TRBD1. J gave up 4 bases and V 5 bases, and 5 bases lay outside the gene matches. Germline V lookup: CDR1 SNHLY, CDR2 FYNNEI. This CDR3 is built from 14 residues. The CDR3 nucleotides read TGTGCCAGCAGTTCCGGACAGGGGATCTATGGCTACACCTTC. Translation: CASSSGQGIYGYTF.

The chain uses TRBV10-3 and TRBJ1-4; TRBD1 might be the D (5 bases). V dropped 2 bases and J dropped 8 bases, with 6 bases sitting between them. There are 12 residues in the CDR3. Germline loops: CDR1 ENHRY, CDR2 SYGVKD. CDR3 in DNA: TGTGCCATCAGTGAGCAGGGAGAAAAACTGTTTTTT. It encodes CAISEQGEKLFF.

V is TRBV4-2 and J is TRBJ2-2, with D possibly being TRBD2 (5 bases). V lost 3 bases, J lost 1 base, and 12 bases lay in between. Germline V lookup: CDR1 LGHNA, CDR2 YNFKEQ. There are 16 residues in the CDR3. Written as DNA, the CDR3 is TGTGCCAGCAGCCATCAGAGGGCGATGAACACCGGGGAGCTGTTTTTT. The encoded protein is CASSHQRAMNTGELFF.

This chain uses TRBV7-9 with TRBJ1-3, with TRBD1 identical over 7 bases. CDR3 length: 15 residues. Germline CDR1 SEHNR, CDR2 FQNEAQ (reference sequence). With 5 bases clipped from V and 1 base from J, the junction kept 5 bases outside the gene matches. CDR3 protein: CASSRDRASGNTIYF. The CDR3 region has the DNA TGTGCCAGCAGCCGTGACAGGGCGTCTGGAAACACCATATATTTT. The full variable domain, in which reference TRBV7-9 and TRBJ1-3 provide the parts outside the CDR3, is DTGVSQNPRHKITKRGQNVTFRCDPISEHNRLYWYRQTLGQGPEFLTYFQNEAQLEKSRLLSDRFSAERPKGSFSTLEIQRTEQGDSAMYLCASSRDRASGNTIYFGEGSWLTVV.

The CDR3 sequence is CASSLQSSTEAFF. The CDR3 DNA reads TGTGCCAGCAGCTTACAGTCCAGCACTGAAGCTTTCTTT. The chain employs TRBV7-6 and TRBJ1-1, with D unresolved. The CDR3 runs to 13 residues. Germline loops: CDR1 SGHVS, CDR2 FNYEAQ. V was cut by 2 bases and J by 4 bases, with 8 bases left in between.

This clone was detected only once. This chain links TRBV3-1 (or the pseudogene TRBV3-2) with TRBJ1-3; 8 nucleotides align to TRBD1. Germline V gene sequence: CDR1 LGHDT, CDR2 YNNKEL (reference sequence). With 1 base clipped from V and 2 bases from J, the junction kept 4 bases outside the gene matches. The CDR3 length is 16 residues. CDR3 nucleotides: TGTGCCAGCAGCCAAGCTCGACAGGGGACTGGAAACACCATATATTTT. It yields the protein CASSQARQGTGNTIYF.

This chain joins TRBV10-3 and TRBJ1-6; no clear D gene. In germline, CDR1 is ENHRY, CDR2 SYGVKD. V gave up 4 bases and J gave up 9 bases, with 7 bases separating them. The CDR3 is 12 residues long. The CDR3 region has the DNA TGTGCCATCAGTGTGACTTCTTCACCCCTCCACTTT. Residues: CAISVTSSPLHF.

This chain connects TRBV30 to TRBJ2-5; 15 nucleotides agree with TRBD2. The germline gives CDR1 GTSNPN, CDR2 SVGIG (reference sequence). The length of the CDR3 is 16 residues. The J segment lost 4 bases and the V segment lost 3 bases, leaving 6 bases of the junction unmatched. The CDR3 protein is CAWSRTSGRAVETQYF. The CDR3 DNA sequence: TGTGCCTGGAGCCGGACTAGCGGGAGGGCCGTAGAGACCCAGTACTTC.

The CDR3 loop is CASRSGTSYEQYF. For the CDR3, the DNA is TGTGCCAGCAGGTCCGGGACATCGTACGAGCAGTACTTC. J is TRBJ2-7 and V is TRBV2; D is possibly TRBD1 (6 bases). V was shortened by 6 bases and J by 4 bases, with 13 bases between the two germline ends. The CDR3 has 13 amino acids. Germline assignment: CDR1 SNHLY and CDR2 FYNNEI.

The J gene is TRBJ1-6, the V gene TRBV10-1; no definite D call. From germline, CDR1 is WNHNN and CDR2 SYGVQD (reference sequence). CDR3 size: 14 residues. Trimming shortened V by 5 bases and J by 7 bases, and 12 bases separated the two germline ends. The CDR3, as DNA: TGCGCCAGCAGTCCGGACGGAGGGAATTCACCCCTCCACTTT. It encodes CASSPDGGNSPLHF.